This T cell receptor beta chain was sequenced during a study of beta chain features in type 1 diabetes. Study at large: Age, gender and cell yields were similar between patients and healthy donors.

Notes on the study in general: HLA influence on TCRB rearrangement stayed unresolved here. Researchers report that Type 1 diabetes patients had moderately but significantly shorter TCRB CDR3s across all four CD4+ subsets. For patients, the naive, central memory and Treg TCRB repertoires appeared more alike than for healthy donors.

A CD45RO/CCR7/CD25/CD127/CD95/CD27 panel sorted naive, central memory, regulatory and stem cell-like memory CD4+ cells. TCRB transcripts that were expressed got sequenced, as all of the isolated RNA had been reverse transcribed. Data came from immunoSEQ multiplex PCR; TCRdb stores just in-frame clones and leaves some out. This repertoire shows 250,000 to 300,000 clones, roughly 25% found once; its top ten account for about 0.012%. On this clone itself: Its antigen is unknown.

Sample: naive CD4+ T cells from blood. The TCR originated in a woman in her thirties with type 1 diabetes.

The CDR3 DNA follows: TGTGCCACCAGCAGAGATAAAGAGACCCAGTACTTC. Its protein is CATSRDKETQYF. The J gene is TRBJ2-5, the V gene TRBV15, with unresolved D. Trimming left V 0 bases short and J 3 bases short, with 2 bases between. Germline V lookup: CDR1 LNHNV, CDR2 YYDKDF (reference sequence). The CDR3 runs 12 residues.